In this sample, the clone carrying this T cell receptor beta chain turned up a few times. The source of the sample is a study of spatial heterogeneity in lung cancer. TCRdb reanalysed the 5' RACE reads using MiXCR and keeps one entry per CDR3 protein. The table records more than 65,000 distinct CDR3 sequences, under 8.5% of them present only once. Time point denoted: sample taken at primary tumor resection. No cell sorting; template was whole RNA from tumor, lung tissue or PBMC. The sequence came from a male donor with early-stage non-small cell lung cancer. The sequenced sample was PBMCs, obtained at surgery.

The CDR3, as DNA: TGCGCCAGCAGAAATGAATTAGCGGGGGCCGGAGAGCAGTTCTTC. This codes for CASRNELAGAGEQFF. The chain has TRBV5-1 and TRBJ2-1; 9 bases align to TRBD2. There are 15 residues in the CDR3. With 5 bases clipped from V and 10 bases from J, the junction kept 13 bases outside the gene matches. Per germline, CDR1 SGHRS and CDR2 YFSETQ.